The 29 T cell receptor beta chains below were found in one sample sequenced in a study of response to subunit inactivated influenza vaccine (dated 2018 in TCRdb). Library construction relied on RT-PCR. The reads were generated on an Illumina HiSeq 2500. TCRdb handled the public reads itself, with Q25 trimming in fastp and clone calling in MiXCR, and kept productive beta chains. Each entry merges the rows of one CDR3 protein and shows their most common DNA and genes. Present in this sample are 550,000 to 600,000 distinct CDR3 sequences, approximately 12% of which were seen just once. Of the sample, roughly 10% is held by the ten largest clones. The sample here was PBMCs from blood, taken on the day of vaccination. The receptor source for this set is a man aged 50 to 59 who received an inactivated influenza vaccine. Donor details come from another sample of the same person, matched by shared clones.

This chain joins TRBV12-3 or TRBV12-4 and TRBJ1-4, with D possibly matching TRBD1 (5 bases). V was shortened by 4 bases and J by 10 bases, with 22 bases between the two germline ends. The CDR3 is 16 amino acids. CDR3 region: CASSSPRGGASGKLFF. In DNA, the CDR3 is TGTGCCAGCAGTTCACCACGTGGGGGAGCCTCTGGAAAACTGTTTTTT.

The CDR3 coding sequence is TGTGCCAGCAGTCCTGAGGCCGGGGCACAGAACACTGAAGCTTTCTTT. This sequence encodes CASSPEAGAQNTEAFF. V usage is TRBV5-4 and J usage is TRBJ1-1; maybe TRBD1 (5 bases). The V gene's germline CDR1 is SGHNT and CDR2 YYREEE (reference sequence). The ends were cut back, 5 bases at V and 1 base at J, with 18 bases in the middle. The CDR3 is 16 residues long.

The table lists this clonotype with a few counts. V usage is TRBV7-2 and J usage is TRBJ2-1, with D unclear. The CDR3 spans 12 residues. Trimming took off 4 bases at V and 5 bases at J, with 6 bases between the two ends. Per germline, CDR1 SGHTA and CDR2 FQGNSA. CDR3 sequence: CASSSENNEQFF. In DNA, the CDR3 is TGTGCCAGCAGCTCAGAGAACAATGAGCAGTTCTTC.

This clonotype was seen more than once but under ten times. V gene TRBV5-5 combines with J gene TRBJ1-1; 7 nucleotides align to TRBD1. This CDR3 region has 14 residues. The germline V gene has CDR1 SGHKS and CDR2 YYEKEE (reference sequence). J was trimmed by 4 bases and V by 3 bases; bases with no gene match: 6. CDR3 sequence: CASSSGQAITEAFF. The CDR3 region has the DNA TGTGCCAGCAGCTCAGGACAGGCCATCACTGAAGCTTTCTTT.

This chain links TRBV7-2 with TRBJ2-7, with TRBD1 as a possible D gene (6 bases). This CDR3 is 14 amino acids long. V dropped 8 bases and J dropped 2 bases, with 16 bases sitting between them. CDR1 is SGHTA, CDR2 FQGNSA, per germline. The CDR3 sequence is CASSRDNTAYEQYF. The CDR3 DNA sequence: TGTGCCAGCTCCAGGGACAACACGGCCTACGAGCAGTACTTC.

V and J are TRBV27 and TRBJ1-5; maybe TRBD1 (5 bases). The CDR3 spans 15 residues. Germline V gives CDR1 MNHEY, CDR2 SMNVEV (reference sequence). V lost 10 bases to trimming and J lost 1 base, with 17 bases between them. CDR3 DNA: TGTGCCACCTCCTTAGGGGACGGAAGCAATCAGCCCCAGCATTTT. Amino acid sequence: CATSLGDGSNQPQHF.

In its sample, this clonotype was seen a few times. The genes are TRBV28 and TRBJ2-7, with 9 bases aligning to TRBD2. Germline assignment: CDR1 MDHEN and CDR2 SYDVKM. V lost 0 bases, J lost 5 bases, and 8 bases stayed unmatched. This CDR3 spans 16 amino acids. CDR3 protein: CASSLCCTSGPHEQYF. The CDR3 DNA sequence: TGTGCCAGCAGTTTATGCTGCACTAGCGGGCCCCACGAGCAGTACTTC.

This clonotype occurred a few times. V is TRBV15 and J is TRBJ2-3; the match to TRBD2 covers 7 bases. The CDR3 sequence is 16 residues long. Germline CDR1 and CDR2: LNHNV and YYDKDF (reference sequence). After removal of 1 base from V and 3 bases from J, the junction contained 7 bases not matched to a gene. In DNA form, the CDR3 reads TGTGCCACCAGCAGAGCCTTTGGACTAGGAACAGATACGCAGTATTTT. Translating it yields CATSRAFGLGTDTQYF. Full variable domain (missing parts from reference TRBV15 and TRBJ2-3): DAMVIQNPRYQVTQFGKPVTLSCSQTLNHNVMYWYQQKSSQAPKLLFHYYDKDFNNEADTPDNFQSRRPNTSFCFLDIRSPGLGDTAMYLCATSRAFGLGTDTQYFGPGTRLTVL.

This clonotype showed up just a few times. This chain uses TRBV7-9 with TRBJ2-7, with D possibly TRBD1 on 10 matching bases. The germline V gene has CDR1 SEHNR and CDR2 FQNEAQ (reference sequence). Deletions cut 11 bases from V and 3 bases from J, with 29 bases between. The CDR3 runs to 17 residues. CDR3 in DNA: TGTGCCGGCGAGGGACAGGGGACTAGCAGAAGGTGCTACGAGCAGTACTTC. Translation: CAGEGQGTSRRCYEQYF.

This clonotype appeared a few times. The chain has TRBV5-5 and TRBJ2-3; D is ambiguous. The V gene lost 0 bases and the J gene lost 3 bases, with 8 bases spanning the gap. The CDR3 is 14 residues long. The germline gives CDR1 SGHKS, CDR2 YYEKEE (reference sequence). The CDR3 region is CASSLAQITDTQYF. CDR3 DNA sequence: TGTGCCAGCAGCTTGGCGCAGATTACAGATACGCAGTATTTT.

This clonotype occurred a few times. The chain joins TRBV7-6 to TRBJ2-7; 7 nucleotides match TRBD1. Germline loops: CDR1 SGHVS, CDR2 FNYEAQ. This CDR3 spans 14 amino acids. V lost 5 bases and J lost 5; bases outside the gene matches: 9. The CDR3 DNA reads TGTGCCAGCAGCCCCCCGGACAGGAAACACGAGCAGTACTTC. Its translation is CASSPPDRKHEQYF.

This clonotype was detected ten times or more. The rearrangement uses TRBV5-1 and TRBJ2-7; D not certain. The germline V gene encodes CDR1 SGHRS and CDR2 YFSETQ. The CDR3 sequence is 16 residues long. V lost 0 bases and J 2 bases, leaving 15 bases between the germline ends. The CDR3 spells CASSLVGKPLPYEQYF. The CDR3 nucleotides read TGCGCCAGCAGCTTGGTTGGGAAACCTTTACCCTACGAGCAGTACTTC.

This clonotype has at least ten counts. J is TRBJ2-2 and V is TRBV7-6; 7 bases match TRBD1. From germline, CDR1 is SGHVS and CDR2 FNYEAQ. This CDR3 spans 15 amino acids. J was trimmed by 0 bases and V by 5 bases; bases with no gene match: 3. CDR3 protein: CASSTGTANTGELFF. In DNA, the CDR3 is TGTGCCAGCAGCACGGGGACAGCGAACACCGGGGAGCTGTTTTTT.

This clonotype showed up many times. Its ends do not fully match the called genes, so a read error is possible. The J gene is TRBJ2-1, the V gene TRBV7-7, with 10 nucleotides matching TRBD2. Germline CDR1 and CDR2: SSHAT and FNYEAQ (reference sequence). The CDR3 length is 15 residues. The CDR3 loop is CASSLVPSGGNEQFF. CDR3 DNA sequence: TGTGCTAGCAGCTTAGTCCCTAGCGGGGGCAATGAGCAGTTCTTC.

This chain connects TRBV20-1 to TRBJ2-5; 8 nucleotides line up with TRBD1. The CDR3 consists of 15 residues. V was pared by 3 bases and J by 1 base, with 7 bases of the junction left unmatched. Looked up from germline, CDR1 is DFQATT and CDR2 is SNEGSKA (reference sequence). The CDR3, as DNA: TGCAGTGCTAGGAACAGGGGGGCGTCCCAAGAGACCCAGTACTTC. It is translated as CSARNRGASQETQYF.

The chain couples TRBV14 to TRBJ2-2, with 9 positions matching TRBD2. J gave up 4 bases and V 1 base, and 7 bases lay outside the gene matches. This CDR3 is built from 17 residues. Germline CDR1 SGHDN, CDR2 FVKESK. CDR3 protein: CASSQGGTSKGTGELFF. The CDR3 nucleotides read TGTGCCAGCAGCCAAGGAGGGACTAGCAAGGGCACCGGGGAGCTGTTTTTT.

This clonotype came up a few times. This chain's CDR3 is CASRDGTSYNEQFF. The CDR3 region has the DNA TGTGCCAGCCGGGACGGGACCTCCTACAATGAGCAGTTCTTC. V gene TRBV6-2 or TRBV6-3 combines with J gene TRBJ2-1; D may correspond to TRBD1 or TRBD2 (5 bases each). Trimming cost V 8 bases and J 0 bases, with 11 bases left between them. The CDR3 consists of 14 residues. The germline V gene encodes CDR1 MNHEY and CDR2 SVGEGT.

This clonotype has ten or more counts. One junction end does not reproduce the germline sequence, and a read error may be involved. The CDR3 region is CASSLNYGGNEQFF. As DNA, the CDR3 is TGTGCTAGCAGCTTAAATTACGGAGGGAATGAGCAGTTCTTC. J is TRBJ2-1 and V is TRBV7-7, with D tentatively TRBD2 (6 bases). Germline V gene sequence: CDR1 SSHAT, CDR2 FNYEAQ (reference sequence). This CDR3 spans 14 amino acids.

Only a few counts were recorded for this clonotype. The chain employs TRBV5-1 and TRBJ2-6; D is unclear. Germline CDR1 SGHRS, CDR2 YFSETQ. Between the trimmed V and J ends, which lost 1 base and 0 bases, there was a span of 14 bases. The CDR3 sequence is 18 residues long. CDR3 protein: CASSLWLLTSSGANVLTF. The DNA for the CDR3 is TGCGCCAGCAGCTTGTGGCTGCTCACCTCCTCTGGGGCCAACGTCCTGACTTTC.

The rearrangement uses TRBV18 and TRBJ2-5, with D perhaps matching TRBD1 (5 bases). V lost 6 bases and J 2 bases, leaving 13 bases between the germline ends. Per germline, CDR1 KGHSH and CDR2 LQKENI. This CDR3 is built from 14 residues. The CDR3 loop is CASSLRQWQETQYF. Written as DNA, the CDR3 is TGTGCCAGCTCCCTACGACAGTGGCAAGAGACCCAGTACTTC.

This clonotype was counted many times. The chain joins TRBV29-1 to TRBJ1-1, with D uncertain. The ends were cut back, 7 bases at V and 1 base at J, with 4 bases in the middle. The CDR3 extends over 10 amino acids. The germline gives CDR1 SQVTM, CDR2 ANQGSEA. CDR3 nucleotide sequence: TGCAGCGCTGGGAACACTGAAGCTTTCTTT. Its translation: CSAGNTEAFF.

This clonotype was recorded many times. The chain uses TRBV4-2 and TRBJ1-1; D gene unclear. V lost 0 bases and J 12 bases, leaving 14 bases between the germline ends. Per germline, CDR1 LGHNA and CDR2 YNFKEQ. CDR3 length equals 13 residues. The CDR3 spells CASSQDRLGLTFF. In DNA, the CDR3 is TGTGCCAGCAGCCAAGATCGATTGGGGTTAACTTTCTTT.

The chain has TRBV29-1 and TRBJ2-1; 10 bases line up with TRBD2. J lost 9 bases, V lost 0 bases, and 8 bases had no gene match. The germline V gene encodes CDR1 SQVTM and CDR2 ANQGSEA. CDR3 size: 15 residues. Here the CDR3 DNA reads TGCAGCGTTGAAGACTGGCTAGCGGGAGACGGTGAGCAGTTCTTC. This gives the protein CSVEDWLAGDGEQFF.

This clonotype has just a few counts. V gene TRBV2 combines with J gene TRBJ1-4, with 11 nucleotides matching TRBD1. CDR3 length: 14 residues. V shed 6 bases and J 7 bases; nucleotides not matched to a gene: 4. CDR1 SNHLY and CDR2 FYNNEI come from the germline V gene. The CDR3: CASRSGTGGEKLFF. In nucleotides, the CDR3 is TGTGCCAGCAGGTCCGGGACAGGGGGTGAAAAACTGTTTTTT. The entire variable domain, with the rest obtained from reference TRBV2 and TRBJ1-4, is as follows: EPEVTQTPSHQVTQMGQEVILRCVPISNHLYFYWYRQILGQKVEFLVSFYNNEISEKSEIFDDQFSVERPDGSNFTLKIRSTKLEDSAMYFCASRSGTGGEKLFFGSGTQLSVL.

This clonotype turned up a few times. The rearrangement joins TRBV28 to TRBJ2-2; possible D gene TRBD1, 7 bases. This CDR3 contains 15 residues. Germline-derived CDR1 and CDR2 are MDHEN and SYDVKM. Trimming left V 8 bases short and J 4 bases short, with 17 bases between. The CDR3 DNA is TGTGCCAGCCGTACGGGGGACAGAGTCACCGGGGAGCTGTTTTTT. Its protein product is CASRTGDRVTGELFF. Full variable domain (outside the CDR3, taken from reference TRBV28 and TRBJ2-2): DVKVTQSSRYLVKRTGEKVFLECVQDMDHENMFWYRQDPGLGLRLIYFSYDVKMKEKGDIPEGYSVSREKKERFSLILESASTNQTSMYLCASRTGDRVTGELFFGEGSRLTVL.

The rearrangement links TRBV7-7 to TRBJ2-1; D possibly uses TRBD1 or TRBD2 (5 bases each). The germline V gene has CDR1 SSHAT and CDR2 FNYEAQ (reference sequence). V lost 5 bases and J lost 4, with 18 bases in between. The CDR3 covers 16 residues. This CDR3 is CASSPRFGGYYNEQFF. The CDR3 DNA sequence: TGTGCCAGCAGCCCCCGGTTTGGGGGATATTACAATGAGCAGTTCTTC.

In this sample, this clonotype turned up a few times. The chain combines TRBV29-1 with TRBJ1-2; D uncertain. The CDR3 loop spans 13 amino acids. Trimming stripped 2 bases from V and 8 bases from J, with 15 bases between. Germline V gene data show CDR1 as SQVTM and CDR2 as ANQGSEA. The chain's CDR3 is CSVETLLREGYTF. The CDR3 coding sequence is TGCAGCGTTGAAACCCTACTAAGGGAAGGCTACACCTTC.

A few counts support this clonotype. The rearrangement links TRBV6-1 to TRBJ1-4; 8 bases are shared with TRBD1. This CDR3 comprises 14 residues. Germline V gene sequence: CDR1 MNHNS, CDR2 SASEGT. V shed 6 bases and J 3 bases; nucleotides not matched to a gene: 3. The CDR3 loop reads CASRLTGANEKLFF. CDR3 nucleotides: TGTGCCAGCAGATTGACAGGGGCTAATGAAAAACTGTTTTTT.

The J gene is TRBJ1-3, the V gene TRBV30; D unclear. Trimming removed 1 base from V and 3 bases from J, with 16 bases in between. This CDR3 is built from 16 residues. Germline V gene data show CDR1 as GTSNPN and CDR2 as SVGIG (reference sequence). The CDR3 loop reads CAWSARRGVYGNTIYF. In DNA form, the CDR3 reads TGTGCCTGGAGTGCCCGGAGAGGAGTGTATGGAAACACCATATATTTT.